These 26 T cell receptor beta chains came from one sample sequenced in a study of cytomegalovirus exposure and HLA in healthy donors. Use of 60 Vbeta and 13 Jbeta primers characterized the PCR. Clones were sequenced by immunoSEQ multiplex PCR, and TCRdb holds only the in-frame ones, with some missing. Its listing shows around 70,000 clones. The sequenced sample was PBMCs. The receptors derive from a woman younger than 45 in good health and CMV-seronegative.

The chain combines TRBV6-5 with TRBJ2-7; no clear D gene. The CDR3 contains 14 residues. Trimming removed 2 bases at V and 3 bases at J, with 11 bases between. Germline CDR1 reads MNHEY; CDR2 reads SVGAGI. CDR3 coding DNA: TGTGCCAGCAGTTACGGCATCAGTGACTACGAGCAGTACTTC. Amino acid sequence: CASSYGISDYEQYF.

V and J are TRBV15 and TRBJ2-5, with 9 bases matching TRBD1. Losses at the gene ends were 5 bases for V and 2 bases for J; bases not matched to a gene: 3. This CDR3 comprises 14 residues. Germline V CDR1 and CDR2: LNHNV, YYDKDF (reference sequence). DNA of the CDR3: TGTGCCACCAGCCGTGACAGGGGGCAAGAGACCCAGTACTTC. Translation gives CATSRDRGQETQYF.

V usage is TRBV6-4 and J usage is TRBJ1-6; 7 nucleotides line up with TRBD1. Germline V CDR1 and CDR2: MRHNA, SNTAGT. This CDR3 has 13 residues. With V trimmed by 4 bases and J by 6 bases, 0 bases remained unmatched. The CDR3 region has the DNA TGTGCCAGCAGTGGGGACAGTAATTCACCCCTCCACTTT. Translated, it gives CASSGDSNSPLHF.

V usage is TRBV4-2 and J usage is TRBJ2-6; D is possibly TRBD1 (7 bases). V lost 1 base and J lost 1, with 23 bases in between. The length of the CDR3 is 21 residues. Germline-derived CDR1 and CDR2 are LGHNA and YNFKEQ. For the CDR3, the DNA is TGTGCCAGCAGCCAAGCAATGGACAGGAGGGGCATAGAGTCTGGGGCCAACGTCCTGACTTTC. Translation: CASSQAMDRRGIESGANVLTF.

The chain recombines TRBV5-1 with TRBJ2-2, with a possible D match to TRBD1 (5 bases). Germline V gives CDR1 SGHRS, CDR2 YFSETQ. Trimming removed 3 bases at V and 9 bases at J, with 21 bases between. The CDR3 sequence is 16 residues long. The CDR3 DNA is TGCGCCAGCAGCTCACCACTTCAGGGCCCCGCCAGGGAGCTGTTTTTT. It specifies CASSSPLQGPARELFF.

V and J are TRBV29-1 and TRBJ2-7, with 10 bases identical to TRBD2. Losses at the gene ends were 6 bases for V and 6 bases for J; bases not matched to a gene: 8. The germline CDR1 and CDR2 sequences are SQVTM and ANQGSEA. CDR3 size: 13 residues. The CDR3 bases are TGCAGCGTGAGCGGGAGGGCCGGATTCGAGCAGTACTTC. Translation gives CSVSGRAGFEQYF.

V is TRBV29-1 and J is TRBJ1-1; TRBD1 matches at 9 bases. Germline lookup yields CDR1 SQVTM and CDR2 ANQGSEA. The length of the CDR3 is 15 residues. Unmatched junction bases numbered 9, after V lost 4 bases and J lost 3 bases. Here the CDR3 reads CSVVGGTGRDTEAFF. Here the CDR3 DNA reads TGCAGCGTTGTCGGGGGGACAGGGCGGGACACTGAAGCTTTCTTT.

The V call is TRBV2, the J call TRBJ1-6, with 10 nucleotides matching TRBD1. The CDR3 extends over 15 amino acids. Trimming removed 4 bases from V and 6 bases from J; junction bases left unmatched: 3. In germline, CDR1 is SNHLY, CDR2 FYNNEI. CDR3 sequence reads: CASSGTGGSNSPLHF. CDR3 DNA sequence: TGTGCCAGCAGTGGGACAGGGGGAAGTAATTCACCCCTCCACTTT.

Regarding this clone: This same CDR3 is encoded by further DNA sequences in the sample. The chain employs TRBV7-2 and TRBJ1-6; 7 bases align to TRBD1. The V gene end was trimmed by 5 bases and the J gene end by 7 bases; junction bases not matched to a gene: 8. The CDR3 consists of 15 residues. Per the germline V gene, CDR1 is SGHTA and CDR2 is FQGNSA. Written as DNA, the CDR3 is TGTGCCAGCAGCCTAAATCGACAGGGAAATTCACCCCTCCACTTT. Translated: CASSLNRQGNSPLHF.

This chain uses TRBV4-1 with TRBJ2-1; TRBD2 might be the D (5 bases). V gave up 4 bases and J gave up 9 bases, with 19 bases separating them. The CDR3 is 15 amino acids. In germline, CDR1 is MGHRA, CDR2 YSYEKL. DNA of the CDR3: TGCGCCAGCAGCCCAGGTATACTAGTCGGGTCTGAGCAGTTCTTC. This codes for CASSPGILVGSEQFF.

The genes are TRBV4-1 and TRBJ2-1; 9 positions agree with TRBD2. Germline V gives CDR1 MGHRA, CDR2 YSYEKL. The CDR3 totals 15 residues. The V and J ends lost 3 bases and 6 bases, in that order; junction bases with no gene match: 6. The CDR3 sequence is CASSHPSGAFNEQFF. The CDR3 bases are TGCGCCAGCAGCCATCCTAGCGGGGCCTTCAATGAGCAGTTCTTC.

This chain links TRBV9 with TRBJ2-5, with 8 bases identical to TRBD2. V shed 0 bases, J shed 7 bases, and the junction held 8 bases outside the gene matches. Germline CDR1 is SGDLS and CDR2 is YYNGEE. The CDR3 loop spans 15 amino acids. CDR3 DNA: TGTGCCAGCAGCGTAGATCGGGGGGGTCCCTGGACCCAGTACTTC. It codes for CASSVDRGGPWTQYF.

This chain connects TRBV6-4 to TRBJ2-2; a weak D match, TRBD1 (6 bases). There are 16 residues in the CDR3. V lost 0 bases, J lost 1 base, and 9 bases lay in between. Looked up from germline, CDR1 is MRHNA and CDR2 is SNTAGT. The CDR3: CASSDSGAENTGELFF. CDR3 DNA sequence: TGTGCCAGCAGTGACTCGGGGGCGGAGAACACCGGGGAGCTGTTTTTT.

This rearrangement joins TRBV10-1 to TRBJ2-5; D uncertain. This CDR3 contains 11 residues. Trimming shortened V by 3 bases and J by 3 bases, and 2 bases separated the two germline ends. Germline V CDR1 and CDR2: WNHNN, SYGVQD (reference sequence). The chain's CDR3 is CASSDEETQYF. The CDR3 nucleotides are TGCGCCAGCAGTGACGAAGAGACCCAGTACTTC.

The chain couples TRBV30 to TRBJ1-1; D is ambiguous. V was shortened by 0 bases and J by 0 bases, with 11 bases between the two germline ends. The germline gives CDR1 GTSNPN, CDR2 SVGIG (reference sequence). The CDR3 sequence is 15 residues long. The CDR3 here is CAWSVGDWLNTEAFF. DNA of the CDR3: TGTGCCTGGAGTGTTGGAGACTGGCTGAACACTGAAGCTTTCTTT.

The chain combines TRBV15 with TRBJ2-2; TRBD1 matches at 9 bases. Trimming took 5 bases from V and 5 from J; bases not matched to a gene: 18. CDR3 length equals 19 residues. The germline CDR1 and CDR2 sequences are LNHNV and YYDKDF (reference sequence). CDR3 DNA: TGTGCCACCAGCGGCAAGACTCGGACAGGGGCGAGAGGGACCGGGGAGCTGTTTTTT. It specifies CATSGKTRTGARGTGELFF. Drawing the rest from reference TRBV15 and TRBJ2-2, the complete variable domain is DAMVIQNPRYQVTQFGKPVTLSCSQTLNHNVMYWYQQKSSQAPKLLFHYYDKDFNNEADTPDNFQSRRPNTSFCFLDIRSPGLGDTAMYLCATSGKTRTGARGTGELFFGEGSRLTVL.

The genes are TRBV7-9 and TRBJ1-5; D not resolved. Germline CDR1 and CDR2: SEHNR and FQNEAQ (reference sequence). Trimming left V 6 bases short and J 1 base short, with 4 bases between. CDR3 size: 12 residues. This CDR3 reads CASSQSNQPQHF. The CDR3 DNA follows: TGTGCCAGCAGTCAGAGCAATCAGCCCCAGCATTTT.

For the CDR3, the DNA is TGTGCCATCGGGACAGGGGAGAACTATGGCTACACCTTC. Translation gives CAIGTGENYGYTF. The chain carries TRBV10-3 and TRBJ1-2, with 10 bases that match TRBD1. The CDR3 loop spans 13 amino acids. V trimming: 8 bases; J trimming: 2 bases; junction bases outside the gene matches: 2. Germline V gene sequence: CDR1 ENHRY, CDR2 SYGVKD.

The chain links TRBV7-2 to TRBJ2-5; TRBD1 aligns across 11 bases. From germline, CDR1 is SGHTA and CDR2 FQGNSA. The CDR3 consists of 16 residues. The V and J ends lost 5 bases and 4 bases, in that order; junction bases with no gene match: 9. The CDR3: CASSILGTGGPETQYF. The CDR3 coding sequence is TGTGCCAGCAGCATACTAGGGACAGGGGGTCCAGAGACCCAGTACTTC.

CDR3 in amino acids: CASGQTSGGVDEQYF. The DNA of the CDR3 is TGCGCCAGCGGTCAGACTAGCGGGGGAGTCGACGAGCAGTACTTC. V gene TRBV5-1 combines with J gene TRBJ2-7; the match to TRBD2 covers 12 bases. The CDR3 sequence is 15 residues long. Germline V lookup: CDR1 SGHRS, CDR2 YFSETQ. J was trimmed by 5 bases and V by 7 bases; bases with no gene match: 10.

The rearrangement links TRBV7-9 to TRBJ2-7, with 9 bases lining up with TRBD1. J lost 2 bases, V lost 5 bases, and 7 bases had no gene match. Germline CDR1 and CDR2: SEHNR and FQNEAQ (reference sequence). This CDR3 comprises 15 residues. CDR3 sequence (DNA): TGTGCCAGCAGCCCCGGACAGGGGCGAGCCTACGAGCAGTACTTC. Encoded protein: CASSPGQGRAYEQYF.

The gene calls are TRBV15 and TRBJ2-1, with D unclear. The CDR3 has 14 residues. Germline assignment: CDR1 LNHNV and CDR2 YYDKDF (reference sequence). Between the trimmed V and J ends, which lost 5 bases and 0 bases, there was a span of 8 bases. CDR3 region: CATSFRSSYNEQFF. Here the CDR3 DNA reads TGTGCCACCAGCTTCCGGAGCTCCTACAATGAGCAGTTCTTC.

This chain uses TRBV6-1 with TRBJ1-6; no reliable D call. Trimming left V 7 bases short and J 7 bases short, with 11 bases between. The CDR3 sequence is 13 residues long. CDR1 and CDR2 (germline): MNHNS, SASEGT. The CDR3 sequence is CASIIGGNSPLHF. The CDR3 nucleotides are TGTGCCAGCATTATCGGAGGGAATTCACCCCTCCACTTT.

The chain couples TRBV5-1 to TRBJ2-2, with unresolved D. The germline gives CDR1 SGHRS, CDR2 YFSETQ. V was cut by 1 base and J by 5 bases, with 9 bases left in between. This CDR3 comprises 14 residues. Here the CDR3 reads CASSLRETTGELFF. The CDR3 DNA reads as TGCGCCAGCAGCTTGCGCGAAACGACCGGGGAGCTGTTTTTT.

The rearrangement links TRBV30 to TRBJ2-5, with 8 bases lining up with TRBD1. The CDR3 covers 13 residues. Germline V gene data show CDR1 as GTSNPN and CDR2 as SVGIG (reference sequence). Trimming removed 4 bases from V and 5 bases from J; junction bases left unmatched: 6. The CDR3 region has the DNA TGTGCCTGGAACCCCAGACAGGGGGAGACCCAGTACTTC. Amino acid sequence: CAWNPRQGETQYF.

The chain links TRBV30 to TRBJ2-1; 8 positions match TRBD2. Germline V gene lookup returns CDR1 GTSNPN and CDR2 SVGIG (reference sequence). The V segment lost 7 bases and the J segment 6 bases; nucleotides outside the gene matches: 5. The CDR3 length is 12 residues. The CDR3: CASGTRPNEQFF. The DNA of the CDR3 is TGTGCCTCCGGGACTAGGCCCAATGAGCAGTTCTTC.